The TCR beta chain described here comes from a study of sequential checkpoint blockade in melanoma. Assay: immunoSEQ multiplex PCR; the TCRdb copy retains only in-frame clones and omits some. The table includes about 4,600 clones, about 60% detected once. As for treatment: randomized to nivolumab then ipilimumab (arm A) or the reverse (arm B). Live CD3+CD8+ CD19− CD56− cells were sorted from PBMCs. From germline, CDR1 is SEHNR and CDR2 FQNEAQ (reference sequence). The length of the CDR3 is 16 residues. The J segment lost 9 bases and the V segment lost 5 bases, leaving 8 bases of the junction unmatched.

This chain links TRBV7-9 with TRBJ2-1; 15 bases are a match to TRBD2. The receptor was isolated from a human donor with melanoma. The source material was CD8+ T cells sorted from blood (inferred from file names), sampled from a patient given nivolumab and ipilimumab in sequence. The CDR3 spells CASSPTGTSGRIEQFF. For the CDR3, the DNA is TGTGCCAGCAGCCCGACGGGGACTAGCGGGAGGATTGAGCAGTTCTTC.